Listed below are T cell receptor beta chains from one sample, sequenced in a study of regulatory T cells in long-lasting Graves disease. TCRdb re-derived calls from the multiplex PCR reads in MiXCR, one entry per CDR3 protein. The sample carries about 460,000 distinct CDR3 sequences, 20% to 25% recorded once. The sequenced sample was peripheral blood mononuclear cells (PBMCs), obtained when the disease was refractory, from a patient treated with antithyroid drugs. The receptors were gathered from a female donor with Graves disease. CDR3s include the opening cysteine and the closing phenylalanine or tryptophan. D genes are given only for firm matches. Only some rows state a clone size, as once, few, many or a class for expanded clones.

clone_size	d_call	v_call	j_call	cdr3_nt	cdr3_aa
.	.	TRBV5-8	TRBJ1-5	TGTGCCAGCAGTCGGGGGGGTGATAGCAATCAGCCCCAGCATTTT	CASSRGGDSNQPQHF
many	.	TRBV28	TRBJ1-1	TGTGCCAGCAGTCAAGAGACAGGAGGGGCAGCTTTCTTT	CASSQETGGAAFF
.	.	TRBV28	TRBJ1-3	TGTGCCAGCAGATGGGGGGCCTCTGGAAACACCATATATTTT	CASRWGASGNTIYF
few	TRBD1	TRBV19	TRBJ2-5	TGTGCCAGTAGTTTCGGACAGGGGAAAGAGACCCAGTACTTC	CASSFGQGKETQYF
many	.	TRBV7-2	TRBJ2-5	TGTGCCAGCAACACCATCAGACAACAAGAGACCCAGTACTTC	CASNTIRQQETQYF
many	TRBD1	TRBV28	TRBJ1-5	TGTGCCAGCAGTCCTCCGGGACAGGGGTACAGTCAGCCCCAGCATTTT	CASSPPGQGYSQPQHF
few	TRBD2	TRBV20-1	TRBJ2-5	TGCAGTGCTAGCTTAGGGCGGGGGGGCCGAGAGACCCAGTACTTC	CSASLGRGGRETQYF
many	.	TRBV28	TRBJ1-1	TGTGCCACAATGGGGGGCACTGAAGCTTTCTTT	CATMGGTEAFF
.	.	TRBV7-9	TRBJ1-2	TGTGCCAGCAGCTTAGATGATGGCTACACCTTC	CASSLDDGYTF
.	.	TRBV7-8	TRBJ1-1	TGTGCCAGCAGCTTAAAAAGGGTTTCGACTGAAGCTTTCTTT	CASSLKRVSTEAFF
many	TRBD1	TRBV3-1	TRBJ1-6	TGTGCCAGCAGCTTTGGGGACAGGGGCAATTCACCCCTCCACTTT	CASSFGDRGNSPLHF
many	TRBD2	TRBV11-2	TRBJ2-5	TGTGCCAGCAGCCGGGACTACCAGTACCAAGAGACCCAGTACTTC	CASSRDYQYQETQYF
many	.	TRBV3-1	TRBJ2-5	TGTGCCAGCAGCCAAGGAACTAGAAACTTAGAGACCCAGTACTTC	CASSQGTRNLETQYF
many	.	TRBV6-1	TRBJ2-5	TGTGCCAGCAGTCCCCCGGGGCCCACGGGAGAGACCCAGTACTTC	CASSPPGPTGETQYF
many	.	TRBV24-1	TRBJ2-7	TGTGCCACCAGTGATGGAAACGAGCAGTACTTC	CATSDGNEQYF
once	TRBD1	TRBV7-3	TRBJ1-2	TGTGCCAGCAGCCCCCGGACAGGGGATAACTATGGCTACACCTTC	CASSPRTGDNYGYTF
few	TRBD2	TRBV25-1	TRBJ2-7	TGTGCCACTTGGGGAGCGGGAGGTAACGAGCAGTACTTC	CATWGAGGNEQYF
.	.	TRBV27	TRBJ2-5	TGTGCCAGCAGACAAGCCCGTAATAAAGAGACCCAGTACTTC	CASRQARNKETQYF
many	.	TRBV3-1	TRBJ1-4	TGTGCCAGCAGCTCCCGATCGACAGAGAATGAAAAACTGTTTTTT	CASSSRSTENEKLFF
.	.	TRBV14	TRBJ1-2	TGTGCCAGCAGCCAAGTACAGGGCATAACCTTC	CASSQVQGITF
few	TRBD1	TRBV6-9	TRBJ1-5	TGTGCCAGCAGTTACCCTGGGACAGGTGCGGGTCAGCCCCAGCATTTT	CASSYPGTGAGQPQHF
many	.	TRBV7-9	TRBJ1-6	TGTGCCAGCAGCTTAGCGGCGCATAATTCACCCCTCCACTTT	CASSLAAHNSPLHF
.	TRBD1	TRBV7-3	TRBJ2-7	TGTGCCAGCAGCTTAGGGACAGGGGGCCACGAGCAGTACTTC	CASSLGTGGHEQYF
.	.	TRBV19	TRBJ2-5	TGTGCCAGTAGTAGTTTGGTCGGCTGGAGGGTGGAGACCCAGTACTTC	CASSSLVGWRVETQYF
many	TRBD1	TRBV12-5	TRBJ2-7	TGTGCTAGTGGTTTGGGGACAGGGAGGACCGAGCAGTACTTC	CASGLGTGRTEQYF
.	TRBD1	TRBV19	TRBJ2-2	TGTGCCAGTAGTACTCACAGGGGGAACACCGGGGAGCTGTTTTTT	CASSTHRGNTGELFF
few	TRBD2	TRBV18	TRBJ2-7	TGTGCCAGCTCACCGAACAGCGGGAGCTCCTACGAGCAGTACTTC	CASSPNSGSSYEQYF
few	TRBD1	TRBV25-1	TRBJ1-1	TGTGCCAGCAGTGGATGGGACAGCTTGAACACTGAAGCTTTCTTT	CASSGWDSLNTEAFF
.	.	TRBV14	TRBJ2-3	TGTGCCAGCAGCCAAGTTTCTTCAGATACGCAGTATTTT	CASSQVSSDTQYF
many	.	TRBV6-1	TRBJ1-2	TGTGCCAGCTCCTTTGGACAAATCCTACGTGGCTACACCTTC	CASSFGQILRGYTF
few	.	TRBV20-1	TRBJ1-2	TGCAGTGCTAGTTTAGGGGGCTATGGCTACACCTTC	CSASLGGYGYTF
many	TRBD1	TRBV14	TRBJ1-6	TGTGCCAGCAGCCAAGACTCAGGGACAGTAAATTCACCCCTCCACTTT	CASSQDSGTVNSPLHF
few	.	TRBV19	TRBJ1-5	TGTGCCAGTAGGCTATTCAGGGATAGCAATCAGCCCCAGCATTTT	CASRLFRDSNQPQHF
many	.	TRBV7-2	TRBJ1-1	TGTGCCAGCAGCGAGCCCGGGACAACCCTTGCGAAAGCTTTCTTT	CASSEPGTTLAKAFF
many	.	TRBV15	TRBJ2-7	TGTGCCACCAGCGGTAGCGGGCGGGGGCGCATGGACGAGCAGTACTTC	CATSGSGRGRMDEQYF
.	.	TRBV20-1	TRBJ1-6	TGCAGTGCTAGAGAGGGGAAGAATTCACCCCTCCACTTT	CSAREGKNSPLHF
few	.	TRBV11-3	TRBJ1-1	TGTGCCAGCAGCTTATCATCGCAGGCAACTGAAGCTTTCTTT	CASSLSSQATEAFF
many	TRBD1	TRBV6-5	TRBJ2-7	TGTGCCAGCAGTTCTCCATACAGGGGGTCGTACGAGCAGTACTTC	CASSSPYRGSYEQYF
many	.	TRBV25-1	TRBJ2-2	TGTGCCAGCAGTGAAATGGGGACAAAGAACACCGGGGAGCTGTTTTTT	CASSEMGTKNTGELFF
many	.	TRBV29-1	TRBJ2-5	TGCAGCGTTGAAGCAAACCAAGAGACCCAGTACTTC	CSVEANQETQYF
.	.	TRBV2	TRBJ2-7	TGTGCCAGTCGACGAGAAAAAATCTCCTACGAGCAGTACTTC	CASRREKISYEQYF
few	.	TRBV6-1	TRBJ2-7	TGTGCCGCGTCCCTCGAGGCTGCCCTATACGAGCAGTACTTC	CAASLEAALYEQYF
.	.	TRBV7-2	TRBJ1-1	TGTGCCAGCAGCTTAGATCAAGTGAACACTGAAGCTTTCTTT	CASSLDQVNTEAFF
few	TRBD2	TRBV28	TRBJ2-1	TGTGCCAGCAGTTTGCCCACTAGCGGGAGACTGTACAATGAGCAGTTCTTC	CASSLPTSGRLYNEQFF
.	.	TRBV28	TRBJ2-7	TGTGCCAGCAGCTTACCCCCCGACAGGACCTACGAGCAGTACTTC	CASSLPPDRTYEQYF
many	.	TRBV6-1	TRBJ1-2	TGTGCCAGCAGTGAATACGTCACCGTCTCAGGCTACACCTTC	CASSEYVTVSGYTF
few	TRBD2	TRBV7-2	TRBJ2-1	TGTGCCAGCAGCTTAGGCCAACGGGGGGTCTTC	CASSLGQRGVF
many	.	TRBV7-2	TRBJ1-4	TGTGCCAGCAGGAGACAGGCTTCAACTAATGAAAAACTGTTTTTT	CASRRQASTNEKLFF
many	.	TRBV20-1	TRBJ1-2	TGCAGTGCCGGGACGGATTATGGCTACACCTTC	CSAGTDYGYTF
many	.	TRBV27	TRBJ2-7	TGTGCCAGCGGATTACCGACCTACGAGCAGTACTTC	CASGLPTYEQYF
many	TRBD1	TRBV2	TRBJ1-2	TGTGCCAGCAGTGACCAGGGGGCCTATGGCTACACCTTC	CASSDQGAYGYTF
few	.	TRBV28	TRBJ1-2	TGTGCCAGCTCACGGGTGGAAAACTATGGCTACACCTTC	CASSRVENYGYTF
few	TRBD1	TRBV15	TRBJ2-7	TGTGCCACCAGCATCAGAGGGGGCCACGAGCAGTACTTC	CATSIRGGHEQYF
.	.	TRBV11-2	TRBJ1-4	TGTGCCAGCAACATACAGTTTAATGAAAAACTGTTTTTT	CASNIQFNEKLFF
.	TRBD1	TRBV29-1	TRBJ1-5	TGCAGCGTTGAGGGGACAGGGAGTCAGCCCCAGCATTTT	CSVEGTGSQPQHF
.	.	TRBV7-9	TRBJ1-4	TGTGCCAGTGGGCAGGCGAGGATCAATGAAAAACTGTTTTTT	CASGQARINEKLFF
many	TRBD2	TRBV6-1	TRBJ2-5	TGTGCCAGCAGGGCCGGTCAGACTAGCGGGATGGACTTC	CASRAGQTSGMDF
.	.	TRBV4-3	TRBJ1-5	TGCGCCAGCAGCCAAGATCGGGGTCCCCAGCATTTT	CASSQDRGPQHF
.	.	TRBV27	TRBJ1-5	TGTGCCAGCAGTATGGACGAGGGTCAGCCCCAGCATTTT	CASSMDEGQPQHF